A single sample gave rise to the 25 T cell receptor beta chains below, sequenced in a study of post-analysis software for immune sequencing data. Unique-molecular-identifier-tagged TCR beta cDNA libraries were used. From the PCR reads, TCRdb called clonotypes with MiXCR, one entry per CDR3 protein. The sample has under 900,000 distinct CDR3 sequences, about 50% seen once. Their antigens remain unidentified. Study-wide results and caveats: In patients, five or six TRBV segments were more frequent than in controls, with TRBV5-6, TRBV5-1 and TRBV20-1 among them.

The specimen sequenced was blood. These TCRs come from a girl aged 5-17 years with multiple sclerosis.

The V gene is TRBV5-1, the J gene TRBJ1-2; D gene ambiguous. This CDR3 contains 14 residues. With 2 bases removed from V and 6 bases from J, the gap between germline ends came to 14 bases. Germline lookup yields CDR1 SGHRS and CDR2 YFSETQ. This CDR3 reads CASSFPTGGNGYTF. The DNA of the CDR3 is TGCGCCAGCAGCTTCCCGACGGGAGGAAATGGCTACACCTTC.

The chain's CDR3 is CASSSGGTGGAETQYF. CDR3 sequence (DNA): TGCGCCAGCAGCTCCGGCGGGACAGGGGGCGCGGAGACCCAGTACTTC. The chain links TRBV5-1 to TRBJ2-5; 12 bases line up with TRBD1. This CDR3 is 16 amino acids long. J gave up 5 bases and V 3 bases, and 8 bases lay outside the gene matches. Germline V gene data show CDR1 as SGHRS and CDR2 as YFSETQ.

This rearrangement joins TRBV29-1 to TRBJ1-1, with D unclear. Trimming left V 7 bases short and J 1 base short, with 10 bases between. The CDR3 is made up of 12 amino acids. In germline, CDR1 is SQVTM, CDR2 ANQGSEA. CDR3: CSGLTGNTEAFF. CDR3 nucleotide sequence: TGCAGCGGCCTAACTGGGAACACTGAAGCTTTCTTT.

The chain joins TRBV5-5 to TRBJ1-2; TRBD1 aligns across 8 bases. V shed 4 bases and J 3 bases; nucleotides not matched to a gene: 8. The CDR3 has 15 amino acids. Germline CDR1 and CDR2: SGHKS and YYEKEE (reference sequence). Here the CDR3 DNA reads TGTGCCAGCAGCCCCGCAGGGGGCCCCTACTATGGCTACACCTTC. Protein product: CASSPAGGPYYGYTF.

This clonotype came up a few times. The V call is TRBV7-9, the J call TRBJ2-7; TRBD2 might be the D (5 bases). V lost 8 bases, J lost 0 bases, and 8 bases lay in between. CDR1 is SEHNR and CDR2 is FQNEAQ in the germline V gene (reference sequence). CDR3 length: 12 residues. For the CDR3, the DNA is TGTGCCAGCGCCGAGGGCTCCTACGAGCAGTACTTC. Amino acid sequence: CASAEGSYEQYF.

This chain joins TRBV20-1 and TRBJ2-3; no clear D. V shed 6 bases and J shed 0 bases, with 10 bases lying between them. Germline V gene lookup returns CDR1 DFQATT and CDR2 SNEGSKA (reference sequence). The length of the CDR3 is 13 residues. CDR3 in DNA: TGCAGTGCCGACTGGCATAGCACAGATACGCAGTATTTT. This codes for CSADWHSTDTQYF.

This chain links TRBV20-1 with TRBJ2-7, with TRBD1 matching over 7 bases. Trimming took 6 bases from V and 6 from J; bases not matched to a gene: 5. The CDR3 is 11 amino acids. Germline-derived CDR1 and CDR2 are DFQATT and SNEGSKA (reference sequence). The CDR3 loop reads CSATTGIEQYF. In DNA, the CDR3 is TGCAGTGCGACGACAGGGATCGAGCAGTACTTC.

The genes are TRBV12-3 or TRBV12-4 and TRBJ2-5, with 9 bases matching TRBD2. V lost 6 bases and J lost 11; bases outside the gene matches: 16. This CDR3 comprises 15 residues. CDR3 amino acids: CASSLSGRPYNEQYF. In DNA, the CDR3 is TGTGCCAGCAGCCTTAGCGGGAGACCTTACAATGAGCAGTACTTC.

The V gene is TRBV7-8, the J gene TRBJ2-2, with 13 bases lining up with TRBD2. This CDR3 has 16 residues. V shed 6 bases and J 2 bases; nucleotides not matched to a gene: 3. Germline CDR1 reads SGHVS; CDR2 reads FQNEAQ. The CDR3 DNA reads TGTGCCAGCAGTAGACTAGCGGGGGGTAACACCGGGGAGCTGTTTTTT. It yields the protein CASSRLAGGNTGELFF.

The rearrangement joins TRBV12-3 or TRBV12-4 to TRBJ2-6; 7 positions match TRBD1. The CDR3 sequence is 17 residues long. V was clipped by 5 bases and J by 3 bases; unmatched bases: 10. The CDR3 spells CASSRDRSVRGANVLTF. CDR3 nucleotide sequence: TGTGCCAGCAGTCGGGACAGATCCGTGCGTGGGGCCAACGTCCTGACTTTC.

The CDR3: CASSRGRAEGTGELFF. In DNA form, the CDR3 reads TGTGCCAGCAGTCGAGGAAGGGCAGAGGGGACCGGGGAGCTGTTTTTT. The chain employs TRBV11-1 and TRBJ2-2; the D call may be TRBD1 or TRBD2 (5 bases each). This CDR3 is 16 amino acids long. Trimming shortened V by 6 bases and J by 5 bases, and 19 bases separated the two germline ends. Looked up from germline, CDR1 is SGHAT and CDR2 is FQDESV (reference sequence).

CDR3 in amino acids: CATSDLRRGNPEAFF. CDR3 nucleotide sequence: TGTGCCACCAGTGATTTGCGGAGGGGAAATCCTGAAGCTTTCTTT. J is TRBJ1-1 and V is TRBV24-1; D might be TRBD1 (5 bases). The CDR3 length is 15 residues. Trimming stripped 0 bases from V and 6 bases from J, with 13 bases between. In germline, CDR1 is KGHDR, CDR2 SFDVKD.

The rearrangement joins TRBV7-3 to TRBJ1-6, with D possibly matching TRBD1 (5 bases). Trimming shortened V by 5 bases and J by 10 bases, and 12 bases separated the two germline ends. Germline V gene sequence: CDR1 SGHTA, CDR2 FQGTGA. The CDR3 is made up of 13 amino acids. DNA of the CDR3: TGTGCCAGCAGCAACTCAGGGTGGTCACCCCTCCACTTT. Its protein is CASSNSGWSPLHF. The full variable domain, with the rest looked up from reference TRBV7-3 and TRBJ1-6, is GAGVSQTPSNKVTEKGKYVELRCDPISGHTALYWYRQSLGQGPEFLIYFQGTGAADDSGLPNDRFFAVRPEGSVSTLKIQRTERGDSAVYLCASSNSGWSPLHFGNGTRLTVT.

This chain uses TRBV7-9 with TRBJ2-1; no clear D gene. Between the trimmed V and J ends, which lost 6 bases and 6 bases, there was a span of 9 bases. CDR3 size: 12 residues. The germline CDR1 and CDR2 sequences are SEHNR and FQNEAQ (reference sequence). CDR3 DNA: TGTGCCAGCAGTTTTACCCCCAATGAGCAGTTCTTC. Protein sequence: CASSFTPNEQFF.

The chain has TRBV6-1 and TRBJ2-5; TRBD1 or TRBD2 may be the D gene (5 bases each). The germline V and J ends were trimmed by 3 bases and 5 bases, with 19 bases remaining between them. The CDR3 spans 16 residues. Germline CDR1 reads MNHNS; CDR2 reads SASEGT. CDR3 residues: CASSESGTLVRETQYF. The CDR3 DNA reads TGTGCCAGCAGTGAGTCCGGGACCCTCGTACGGGAGACCCAGTACTTC.

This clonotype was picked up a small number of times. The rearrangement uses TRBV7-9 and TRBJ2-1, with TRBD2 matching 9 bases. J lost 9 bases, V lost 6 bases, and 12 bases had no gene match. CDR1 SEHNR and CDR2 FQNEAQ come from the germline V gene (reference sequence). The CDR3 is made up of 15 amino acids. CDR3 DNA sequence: TGTGCCAGCAGTTCCTCCTGGCGGGAGGGAGGTGAGCAGTTCTTC. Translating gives CASSSSWREGGEQFF.

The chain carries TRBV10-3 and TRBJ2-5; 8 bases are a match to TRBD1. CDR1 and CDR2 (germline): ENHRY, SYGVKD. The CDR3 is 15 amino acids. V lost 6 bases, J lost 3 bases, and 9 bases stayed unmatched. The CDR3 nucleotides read TGTGCCATCAGAGCCGACAGGGGCCGAGAAGAGACCCAGTACTTC. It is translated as CAIRADRGREETQYF.

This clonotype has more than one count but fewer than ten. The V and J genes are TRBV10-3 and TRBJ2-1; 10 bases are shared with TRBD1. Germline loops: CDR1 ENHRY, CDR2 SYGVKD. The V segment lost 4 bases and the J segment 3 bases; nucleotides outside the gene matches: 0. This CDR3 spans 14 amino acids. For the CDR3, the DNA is TGTGCCATCAGTGGGACAGGGGGCTACAATGAGCAGTTCTTC. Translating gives CAISGTGGYNEQFF.

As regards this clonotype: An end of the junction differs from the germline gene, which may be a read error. In nucleotides, the CDR3 is TGTGCCAGCAGTTACTTAAATCCTCGAGGGGAGCTCTTC. The encoded protein is CASSYLNPRGELF. The chain carries TRBV6-5 and TRBJ2-1; D may be TRBD1 or TRBD2 (5 bases each). The germline V gene encodes CDR1 MNHEY and CDR2 SVGAGI. This CDR3 comprises 13 residues.

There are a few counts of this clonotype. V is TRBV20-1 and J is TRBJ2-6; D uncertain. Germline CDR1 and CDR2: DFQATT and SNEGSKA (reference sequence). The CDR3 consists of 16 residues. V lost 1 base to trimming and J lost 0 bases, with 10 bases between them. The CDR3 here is CSARALHSSGANVLTF. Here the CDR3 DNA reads TGCAGTGCTAGAGCACTCCATAGCTCTGGGGCCAACGTCCTGACTTTC.

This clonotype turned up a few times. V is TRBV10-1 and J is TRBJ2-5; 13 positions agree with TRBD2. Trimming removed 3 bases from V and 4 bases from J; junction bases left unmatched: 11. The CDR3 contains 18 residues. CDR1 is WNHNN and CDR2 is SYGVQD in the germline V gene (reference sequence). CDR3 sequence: CASSDAGLAGLGPETQYF. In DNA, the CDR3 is TGCGCCAGCAGTGATGCGGGACTAGCGGGATTAGGGCCAGAGACCCAGTACTTC.

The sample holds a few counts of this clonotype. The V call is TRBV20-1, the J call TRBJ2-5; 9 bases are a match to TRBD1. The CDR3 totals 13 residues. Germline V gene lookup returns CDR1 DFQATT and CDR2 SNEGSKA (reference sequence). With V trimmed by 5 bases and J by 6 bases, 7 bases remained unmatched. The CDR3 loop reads CSAGDRAGKTQYF. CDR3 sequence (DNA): TGCAGTGCTGGGGACAGGGCCGGGAAGACCCAGTACTTC.

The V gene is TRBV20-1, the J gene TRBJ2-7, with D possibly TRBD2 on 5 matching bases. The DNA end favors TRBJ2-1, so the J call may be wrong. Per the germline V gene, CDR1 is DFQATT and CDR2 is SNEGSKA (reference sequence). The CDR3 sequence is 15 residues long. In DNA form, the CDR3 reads TGCAGTGCTAGAGTTATAGGACTGGATCTCCATGAGCAGTTCTTC. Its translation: CSARVIGLDLHEQFF.

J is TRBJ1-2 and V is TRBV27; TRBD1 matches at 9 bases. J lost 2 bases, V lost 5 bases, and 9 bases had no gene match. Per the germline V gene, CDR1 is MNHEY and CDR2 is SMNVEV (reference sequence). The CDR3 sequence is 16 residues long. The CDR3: CASSPTSGTGNYGYTF. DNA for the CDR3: TGTGCCAGCAGTCCTACCTCAGGGACAGGGAACTATGGCTACACCTTC.

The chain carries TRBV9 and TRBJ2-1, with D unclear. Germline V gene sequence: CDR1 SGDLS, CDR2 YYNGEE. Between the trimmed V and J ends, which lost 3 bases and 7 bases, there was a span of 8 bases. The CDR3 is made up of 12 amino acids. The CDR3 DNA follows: TGTGCCAGCAGCGATTCGAGTAATGAGCAGTTCTTC. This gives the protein CASSDSSNEQFF.